The subject of this entry is one TCR beta chain. This entry is derived from a study of T cell responses to AZD1222 COVID-19 vaccine. The CDR3 sequence is 14 residues long. Germline CDR1 and CDR2: MNHEY and SVGAGI. V lost 7 bases to trimming and J lost 4 bases, with 16 bases between them. Some clones are missing from TCRdb's copy, which holds only in-frame ones; the method was immunoSEQ multiplex PCR. The table lists some 150,000 clones, 85% to 90% of them singletons. This sample comprised peripheral blood, obtained 28 days after the second AZD1222 dose. The TCR was taken from an adult who received the AZD1222 COVID-19 vaccine. The gene calls are TRBV6-5 and TRBJ1-1, with D hard to call. The CDR3 here is CASIPNRESTEAFF. In nucleotides, the CDR3 is TGTGCCAGCATCCCCAATCGTGAAAGCACTGAAGCTTTCTTT.